This T cell receptor (beta chain) was documented in a study of T cell responses to AZD1222 COVID-19 vaccine. Sequencing used immunoSEQ multiplex PCR; TCRdb keeps in-frame clones, though not all of them. The sample consists of 95,000 to 150,000 clones, approximately 92% of them appearing once. This CDR3 contains 15 residues. Germline V CDR1 and CDR2: MGHRA, YSYEKL. Losses at the gene ends were 0 bases for V and 13 bases for J; bases not matched to a gene: 8. The V gene is TRBV4-1, the J gene TRBJ1-6; 8 bases line up with TRBD1. The source was peripheral blood, collected on day 0 of AZD1222 vaccination. The TCR sequence derives from an adult in good health. CDR3 DNA sequence: TGCGCCAGCAGCCAAGATAGGACGGGACAGGTTCCCCTCCACTTT. The encoded protein is CASSQDRTGQVPLHF.